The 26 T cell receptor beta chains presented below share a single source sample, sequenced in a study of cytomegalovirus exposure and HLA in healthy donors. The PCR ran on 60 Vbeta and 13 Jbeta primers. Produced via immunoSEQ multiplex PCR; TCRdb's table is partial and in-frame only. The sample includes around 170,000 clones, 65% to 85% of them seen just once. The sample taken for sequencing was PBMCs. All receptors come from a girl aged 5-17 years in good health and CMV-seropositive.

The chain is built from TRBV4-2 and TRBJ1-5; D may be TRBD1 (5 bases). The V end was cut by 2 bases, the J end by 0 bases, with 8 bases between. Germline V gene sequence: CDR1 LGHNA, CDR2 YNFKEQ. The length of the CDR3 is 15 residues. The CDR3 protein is CASSQRGFSNQPQHF. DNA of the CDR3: TGTGCCAGCAGCCAAAGGGGTTTTAGCAATCAGCCCCAGCATTTT.

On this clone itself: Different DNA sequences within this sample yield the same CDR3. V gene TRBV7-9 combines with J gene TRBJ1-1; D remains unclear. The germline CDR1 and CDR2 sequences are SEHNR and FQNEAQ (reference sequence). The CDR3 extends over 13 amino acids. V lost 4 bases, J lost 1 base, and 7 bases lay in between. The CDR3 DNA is TGTGCCAGCAGCTCCTCCGGGAACACTGAAGCTTTCTTT. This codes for CASSSSGNTEAFF. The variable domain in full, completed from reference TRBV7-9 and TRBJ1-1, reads DTGVSQNPRHKITKRGQNVTFRCDPISEHNRLYWYRQTLGQGPEFLTYFQNEAQLEKSRLLSDRFSAERPKGSFSTLEIQRTEQGDSAMYLCASSSSGNTEAFFGQGTRLTVV.

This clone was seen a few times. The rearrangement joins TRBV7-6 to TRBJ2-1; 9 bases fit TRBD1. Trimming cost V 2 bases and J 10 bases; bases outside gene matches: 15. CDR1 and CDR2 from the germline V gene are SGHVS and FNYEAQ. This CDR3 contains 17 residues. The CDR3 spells CASSLRVPGQGIGEQFF. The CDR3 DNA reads TGTGCCAGCAGCTTAAGGGTCCCGGGACAGGGTATTGGGGAGCAGTTCTTC.

The CDR3 DNA follows: TGTGCCAGCAGTTTTTACCTACCATCCAACAATGAGCAGTTCTTC. Residues: CASSFYLPSNNEQFF. This chain links TRBV6-5 with TRBJ2-1; D is undetermined. This CDR3 spans 15 amino acids. Per germline, CDR1 MNHEY and CDR2 SVGAGI. Trimming shortened V by 4 bases and J by 5 bases, and 15 bases separated the two germline ends.

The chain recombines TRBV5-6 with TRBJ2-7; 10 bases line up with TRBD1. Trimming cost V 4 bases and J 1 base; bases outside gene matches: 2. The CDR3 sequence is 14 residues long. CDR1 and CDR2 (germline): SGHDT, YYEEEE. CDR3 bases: TGTGCCAGCAGCCGGGACAGGGGATCCTACGAGCAGTACTTC. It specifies CASSRDRGSYEQYF.

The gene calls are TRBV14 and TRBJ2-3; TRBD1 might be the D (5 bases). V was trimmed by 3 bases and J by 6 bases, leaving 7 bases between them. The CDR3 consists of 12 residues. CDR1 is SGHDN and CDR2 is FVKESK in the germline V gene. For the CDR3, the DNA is TGTGCCAGCAGCCATTCAGGGGATACGCAGTATTTT. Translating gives CASSHSGDTQYF.

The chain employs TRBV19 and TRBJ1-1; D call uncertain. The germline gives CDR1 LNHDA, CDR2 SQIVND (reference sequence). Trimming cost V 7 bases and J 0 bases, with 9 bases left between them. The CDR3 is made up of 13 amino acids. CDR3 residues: CASNSELNTEAFF. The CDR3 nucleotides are TGTGCCAGTAATTCGGAGCTGAACACTGAAGCTTTCTTT.

The CDR3 loop is CASRRLGDRAAGELFF. The CDR3 nucleotides read TGTGCCAGCAGAAGATTGGGGGACAGAGCGGCCGGGGAGCTGTTTTTT. The chain combines TRBV27 with TRBJ2-2, with 7 bases that match TRBD1. Germline values: CDR1 MNHEY, CDR2 SMNVEV (reference sequence). This CDR3 is built from 16 residues. Trimming took 6 bases from V and 6 from J; bases not matched to a gene: 13.

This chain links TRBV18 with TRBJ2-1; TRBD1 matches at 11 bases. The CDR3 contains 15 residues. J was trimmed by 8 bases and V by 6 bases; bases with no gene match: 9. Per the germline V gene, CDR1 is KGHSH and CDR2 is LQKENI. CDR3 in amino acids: CASSPRDRGYHEQFF. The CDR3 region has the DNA TGTGCCAGCTCCCCCCGGGACAGGGGGTACCATGAGCAGTTCTTC.

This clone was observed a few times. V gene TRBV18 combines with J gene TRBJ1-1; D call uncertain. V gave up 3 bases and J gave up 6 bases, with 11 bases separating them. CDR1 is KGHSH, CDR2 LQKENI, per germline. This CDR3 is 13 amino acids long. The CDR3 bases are TGTGCCAGCTCACCCTCGGATGGAGCTGAAGCTTTCTTT. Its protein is CASSPSDGAEAFF.

The CDR3 reads CASSSDRGRGSAFF. As DNA, the CDR3 is TGTGCCAGCAGTTCTGACAGGGGGCGGGGGAGTGCTTTCTTT. The chain couples TRBV13 to TRBJ1-1; 10 bases are shared with TRBD1. The CDR3 consists of 14 residues. V lost 6 bases to trimming and J lost 11 bases; unmatched junction nucleotides: 12. CDR1 and CDR2 from the germline V gene are PRHDT and FYEKMQ (reference sequence).

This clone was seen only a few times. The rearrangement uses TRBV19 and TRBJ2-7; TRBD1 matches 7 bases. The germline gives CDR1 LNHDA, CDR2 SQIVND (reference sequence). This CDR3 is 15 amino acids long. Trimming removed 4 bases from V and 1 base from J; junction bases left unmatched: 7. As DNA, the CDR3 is TGTGCCAGTAGTACTCCCGGGACAGTTTCCTACGAGCAGTACTTC. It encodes CASSTPGTVSYEQYF. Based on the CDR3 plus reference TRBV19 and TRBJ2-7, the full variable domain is DGGITQSPKYLFRKEGQNVTLSCEQNLNHDAMYWYRQDPGQGLRLIYYSQIVNDFQKGDIAEGYSVSREKKESFPLTVTSAQKNPTAFYLCASSTPGTVSYEQYFGPGTRLTVT.

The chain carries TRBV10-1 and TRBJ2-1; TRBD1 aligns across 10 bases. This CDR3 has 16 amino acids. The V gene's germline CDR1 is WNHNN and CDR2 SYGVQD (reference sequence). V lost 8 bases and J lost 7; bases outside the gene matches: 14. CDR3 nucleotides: TGCGCCAGCCGACCTCCCGGGACAGGGGAAACGAATGAGCAGTTCTTC. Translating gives CASRPPGTGETNEQFF.

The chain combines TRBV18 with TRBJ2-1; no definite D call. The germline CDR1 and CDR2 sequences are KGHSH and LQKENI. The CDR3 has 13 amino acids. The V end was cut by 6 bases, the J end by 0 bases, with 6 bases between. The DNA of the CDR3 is TGTGCCAGCTCGCCCAGCTCCTACAATGAGCAGTTCTTC. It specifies CASSPSSYNEQFF.

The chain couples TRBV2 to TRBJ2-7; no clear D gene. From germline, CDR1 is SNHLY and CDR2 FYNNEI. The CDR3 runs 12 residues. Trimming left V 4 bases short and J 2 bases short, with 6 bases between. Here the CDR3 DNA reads TGTGCCAGCAGTGTCTTCCCCTACGAGCAGTACTTC. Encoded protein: CASSVFPYEQYF.

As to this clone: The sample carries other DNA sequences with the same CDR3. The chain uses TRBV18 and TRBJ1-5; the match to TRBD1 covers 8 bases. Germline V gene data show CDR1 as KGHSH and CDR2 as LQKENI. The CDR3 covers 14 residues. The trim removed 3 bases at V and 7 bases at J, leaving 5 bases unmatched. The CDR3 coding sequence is TGTGCCAGCTCACCGGACAGGGAGGGCCAGCCCCAGCATTTT. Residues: CASSPDREGQPQHF.

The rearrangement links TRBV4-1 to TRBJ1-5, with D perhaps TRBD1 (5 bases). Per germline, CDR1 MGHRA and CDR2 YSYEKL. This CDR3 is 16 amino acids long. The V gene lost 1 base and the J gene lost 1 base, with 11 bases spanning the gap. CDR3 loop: CASSQARGLSNQPQHF. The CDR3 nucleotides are TGCGCCAGCAGCCAAGCAAGGGGCCTCAGCAATCAGCCCCAGCATTTT.

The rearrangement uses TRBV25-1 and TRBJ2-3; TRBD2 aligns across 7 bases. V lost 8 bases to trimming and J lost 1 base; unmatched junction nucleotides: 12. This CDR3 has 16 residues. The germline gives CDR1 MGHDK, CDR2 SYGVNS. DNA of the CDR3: TGTGCCAGCGGAACGGTGGCTAGCGGCCGCACAGATACGCAGTATTTT. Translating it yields CASGTVASGRTDTQYF.

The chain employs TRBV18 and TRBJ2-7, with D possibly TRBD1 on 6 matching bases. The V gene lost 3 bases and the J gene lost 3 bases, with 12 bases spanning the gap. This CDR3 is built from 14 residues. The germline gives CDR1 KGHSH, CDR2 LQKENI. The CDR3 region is CASSPGAGVYEQYF. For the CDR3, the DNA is TGTGCCAGCTCACCGGGGGCAGGCGTCTACGAGCAGTACTTC.

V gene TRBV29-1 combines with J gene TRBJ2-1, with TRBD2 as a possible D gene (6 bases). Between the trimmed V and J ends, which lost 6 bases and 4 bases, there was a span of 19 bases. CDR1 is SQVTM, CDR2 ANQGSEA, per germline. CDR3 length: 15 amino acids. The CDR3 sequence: CSVKLARGTYNEQFF. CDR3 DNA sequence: TGCAGCGTGAAGCTGGCCCGCGGGACTTACAATGAGCAGTTCTTC.

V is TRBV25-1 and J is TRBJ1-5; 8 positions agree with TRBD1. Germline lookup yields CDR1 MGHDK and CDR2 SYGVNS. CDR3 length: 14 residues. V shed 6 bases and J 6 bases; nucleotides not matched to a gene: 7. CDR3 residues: CASSATGVGQPQHF. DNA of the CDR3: TGTGCCAGCAGCGCGACAGGGGTTGGTCAGCCCCAGCATTTT.

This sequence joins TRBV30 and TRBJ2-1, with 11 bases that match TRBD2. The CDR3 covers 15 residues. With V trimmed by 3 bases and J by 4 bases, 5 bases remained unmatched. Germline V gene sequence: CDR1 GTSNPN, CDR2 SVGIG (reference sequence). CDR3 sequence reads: CAWRTLAGVYNEQFF. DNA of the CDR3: TGTGCCTGGAGAACACTAGCGGGGGTTTACAATGAGCAGTTCTTC.

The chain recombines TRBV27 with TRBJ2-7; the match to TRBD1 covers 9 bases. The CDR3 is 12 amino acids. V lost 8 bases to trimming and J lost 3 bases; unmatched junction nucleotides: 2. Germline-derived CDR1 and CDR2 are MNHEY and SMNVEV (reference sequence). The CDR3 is CASGQGYYEQYF. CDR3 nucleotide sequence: TGTGCCAGCGGACAGGGGTACTACGAGCAGTACTTC.

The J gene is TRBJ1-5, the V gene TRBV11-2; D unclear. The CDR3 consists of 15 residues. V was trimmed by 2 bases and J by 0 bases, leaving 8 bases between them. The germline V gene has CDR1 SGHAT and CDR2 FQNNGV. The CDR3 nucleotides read TGTGCCAGCAGCTTAATATCGGGTAGCAATCAGCCCCAGCATTTT. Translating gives CASSLISGSNQPQHF.

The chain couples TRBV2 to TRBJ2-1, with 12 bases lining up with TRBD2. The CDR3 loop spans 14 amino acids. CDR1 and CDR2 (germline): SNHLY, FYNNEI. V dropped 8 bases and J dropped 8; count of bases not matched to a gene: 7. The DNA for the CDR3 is TGTGCCAGCGCCCCGGGACTAGCGGGTGATGAGCAGTTCTTC. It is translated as CASAPGLAGDEQFF.

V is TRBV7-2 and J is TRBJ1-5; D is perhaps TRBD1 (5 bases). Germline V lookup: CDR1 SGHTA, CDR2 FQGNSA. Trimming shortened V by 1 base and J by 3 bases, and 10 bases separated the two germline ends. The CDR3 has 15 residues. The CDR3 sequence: CASSLEEGLNQPQHF. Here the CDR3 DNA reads TGTGCCAGCAGCTTAGAGGAGGGGCTCAATCAGCCCCAGCATTTT. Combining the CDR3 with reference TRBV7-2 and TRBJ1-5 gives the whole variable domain GAGVSQSPSNKVTEKGKDVELRCDPISGHTALYWYRQSLGQGLEFLIYFQGNSAPDKSGLPSDRFSAERTGGSVSTLTIQRTQQEDSAVYLCASSLEEGLNQPQHFGDGTRLSIL.